This T cell receptor beta chain was found in a study of blood T cells in healthy people across ages. V dropped 5 bases and J dropped 2; count of bases not matched to a gene: 18. The CDR3 extends over 19 amino acids. A second roughly 6 to 12 cycle PCR used barcoded and J-beta primers. TCRdb used MiXCR to reprocess the 5' RACE reads, holding one entry per CDR3 protein. The sample lists over 450,000 distinct CDR3 sequences; 24% were seen once. With respect to this clonotype: The antigen is undetermined.

General study findings and limits: Age advanced and TCR beta diversity per million T cells fell, roughly linearly.

There were at least 6 micrograms of total RNA extracted from every sample. The sample also formed part of further work on T cells of mothers and their children.

J is TRBJ2-1 and V is TRBV12-3 or TRBV12-4; 7 positions match TRBD2. The sequence derives from a boy aged 5-17 years in good health. The sample consisted of blood. CDR3: CASSGWSGEDKITYNEQFF. Written as DNA, the CDR3 is TGTGCCAGCAGTGGATGGAGCGGGGAGGATAAAATAACCTACAATGAGCAGTTCTTC.